The rows below give T cell receptor beta chains drawn from one sample of a study of vaccination and CD4 T cells after COVID-19. These receptors have no identified antigens. TCRdb analysed the PCR reads with MiXCR anew, one entry per CDR3 protein. The repertoire holds roughly 15,000 distinct CDR3 sequences, approximately 51% seen once, with over 9.5% in the top ten. The source material was CD4+ T cells from blood, cultured in vitro. The source is a human donor who had recovered from COVID-19. CDR3s include the opening cysteine and the closing phenylalanine or tryptophan. D genes are given only for firm matches. A row's size may be missing; if present it is once, few, many or a size class.

d_call	v_call	clone_size	j_call	cdr3_aa	cdr3_nt
NA	TRBV6-2/TRBV6-3	NA	TRBJ2-1	CASSFGSGLEFF	TGTGCCAGCAGTTTCGGAAGTGGTCTTGAGTTCTTC
NA	TRBV15	NA	TRBJ2-1	CATSRDWENEQFF	TGTGCCACCAGCAGGGACTGGGAGAATGAGCAGTTCTTC
NA	TRBV19	large	TRBJ1-5	CASSTLEGWQPQHF	TGTGCCAGTAGTACACTTGAGGGATGGCAGCCCCAGCATTTT
NA	TRBV5-1	NA	TRBJ2-1	CASSLPRGDYNEQFF	TGCGCCAGCAGCTTACCAAGGGGGGATTACAATGAGCAGTTCTTC
TRBD1	TRBV7-9	NA	TRBJ1-5	CASSWDRGPQPQHF	TGTGCCAGCAGCTGGGACAGGGGGCCCCAGCCCCAGCATTTT
NA	TRBV11-3	NA	TRBJ2-7	CASSSDQGYEQYF	TGTGCCAGCAGCTCCGACCAGGGGTACGAGCAGTACTTC
NA	TRBV28	medium-sized	TRBJ1-3	CASSLSSSFSGNTIYF	TGTGCCAGCAGTTTAAGTTCCAGTTTCTCTGGAAACACCATATATTTT
NA	TRBV20-1	medium-sized	TRBJ1-1	CSLIVPGSGTEAFF	TGCAGTCTCATAGTTCCCGGCAGTGGCACTGAAGCTTTCTTT
NA	TRBV24-1	NA	TRBJ2-5	CATSDPTAETQYF	TGTGCCACCAGTGACCCGACAGCAGAGACCCAGTACTTC
TRBD2	TRBV27	NA	TRBJ2-2	CASSSGGGGELFF	TGTGCCAGCAGTTCCGGGGGGGGCGGGGAGCTGTTTTTT
NA	TRBV20-1	NA	TRBJ2-2	CSARDTAAGELFF	TGCAGTGCTAGAGATACGGCGGCCGGGGAGCTGTTTTTT